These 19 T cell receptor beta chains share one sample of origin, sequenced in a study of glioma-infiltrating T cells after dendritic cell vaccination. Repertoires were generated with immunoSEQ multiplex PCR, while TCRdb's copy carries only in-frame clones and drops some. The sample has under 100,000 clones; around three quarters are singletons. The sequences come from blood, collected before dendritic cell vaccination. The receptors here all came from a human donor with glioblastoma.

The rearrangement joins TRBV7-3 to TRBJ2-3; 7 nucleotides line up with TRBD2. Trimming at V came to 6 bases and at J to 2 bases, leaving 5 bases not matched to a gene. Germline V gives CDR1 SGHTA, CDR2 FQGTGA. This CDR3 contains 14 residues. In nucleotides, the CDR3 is TGTGCCAGCAGTGGGGAGGGACTCACAGATACGCAGTATTTT. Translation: CASSGEGLTDTQYF.

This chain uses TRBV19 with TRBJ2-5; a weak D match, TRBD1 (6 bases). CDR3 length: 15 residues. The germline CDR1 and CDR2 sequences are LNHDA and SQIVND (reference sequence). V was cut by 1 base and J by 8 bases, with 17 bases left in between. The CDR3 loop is CASSIVDSGEHTQYF. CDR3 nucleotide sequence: TGTGCCAGTAGTATAGTAGATTCAGGGGAGCACACCCAGTACTTC.

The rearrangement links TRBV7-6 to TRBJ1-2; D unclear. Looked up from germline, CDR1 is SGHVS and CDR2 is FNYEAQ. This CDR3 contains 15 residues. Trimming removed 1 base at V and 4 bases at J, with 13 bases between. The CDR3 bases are TGTGCCAGCAGCTTAGAGCCTCGAGGGCGCTATGGCTACACCTTC. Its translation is CASSLEPRGRYGYTF.

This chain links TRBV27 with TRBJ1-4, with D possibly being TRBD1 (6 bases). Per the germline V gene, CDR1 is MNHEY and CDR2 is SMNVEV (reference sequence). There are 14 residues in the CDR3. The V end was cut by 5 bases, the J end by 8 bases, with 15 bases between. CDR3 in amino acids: CASSLQGIGEKLFF. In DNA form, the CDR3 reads TGTGCCAGCAGTCTTCAGGGGATAGGAGAAAAACTGTTTTTT.

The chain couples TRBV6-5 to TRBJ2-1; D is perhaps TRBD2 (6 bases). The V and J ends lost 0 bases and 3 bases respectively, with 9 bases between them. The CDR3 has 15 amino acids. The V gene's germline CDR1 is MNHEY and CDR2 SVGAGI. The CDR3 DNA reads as TGTGCCAGCAGTTACTCGGGGGGAGGCTACAATGAGCAGTTCTTC. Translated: CASSYSGGGYNEQFF.

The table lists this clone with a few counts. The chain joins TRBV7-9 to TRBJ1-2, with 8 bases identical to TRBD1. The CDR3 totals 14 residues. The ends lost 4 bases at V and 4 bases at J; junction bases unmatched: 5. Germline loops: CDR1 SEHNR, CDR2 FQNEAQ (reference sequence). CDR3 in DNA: TGTGCCAGCAGCTCGACAGGGGAAGGCTATGGCTACACCTTC. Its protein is CASSSTGEGYGYTF. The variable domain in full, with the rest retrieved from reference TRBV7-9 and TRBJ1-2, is DTGVSQNPRHKITKRGQNVTFRCDPISEHNRLYWYRQTLGQGPEFLTYFQNEAQLEKSRLLSDRFSAERPKGSFSTLEIQRTEQGDSAMYLCASSSTGEGYGYTFGSGTRLTVV.

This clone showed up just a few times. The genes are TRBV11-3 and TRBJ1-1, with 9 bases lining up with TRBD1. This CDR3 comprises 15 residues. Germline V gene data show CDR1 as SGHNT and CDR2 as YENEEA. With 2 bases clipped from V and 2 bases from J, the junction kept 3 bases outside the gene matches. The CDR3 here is CASSLSGQGNTEAFF. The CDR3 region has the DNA TGTGCCAGCAGCTTATCGGGACAGGGCAACACTGAAGCTTTCTTT.

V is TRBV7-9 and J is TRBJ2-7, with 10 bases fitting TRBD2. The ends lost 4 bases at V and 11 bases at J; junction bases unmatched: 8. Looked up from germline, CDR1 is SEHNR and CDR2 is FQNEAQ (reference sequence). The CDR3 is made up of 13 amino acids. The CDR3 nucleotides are TGTGCCAGCAGCTCCGCTCTAGCGGGGGCTAAGTACTTC. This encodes CASSSALAGAKYF.

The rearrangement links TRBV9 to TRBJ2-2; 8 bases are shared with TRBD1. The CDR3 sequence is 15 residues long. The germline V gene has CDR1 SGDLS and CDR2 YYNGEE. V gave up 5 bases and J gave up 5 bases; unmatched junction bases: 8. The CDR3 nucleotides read TGTGCCAGCAGTACCCAGGGGGCTTGGACCGGGGAGCTGTTTTTT. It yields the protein CASSTQGAWTGELFF.

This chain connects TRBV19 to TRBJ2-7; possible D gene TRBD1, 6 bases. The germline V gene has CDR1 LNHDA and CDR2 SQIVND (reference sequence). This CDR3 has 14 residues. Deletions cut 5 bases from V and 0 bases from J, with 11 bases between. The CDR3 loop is CASSPRQDSYEQYF. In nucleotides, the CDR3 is TGTGCCAGTAGTCCCCGACAGGACTCCTACGAGCAGTACTTC.

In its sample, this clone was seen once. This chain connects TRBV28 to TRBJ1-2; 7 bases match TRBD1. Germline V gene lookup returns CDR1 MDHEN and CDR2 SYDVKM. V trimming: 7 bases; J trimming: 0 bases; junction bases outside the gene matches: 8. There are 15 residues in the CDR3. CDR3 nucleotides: TGTGCCAGCATCCCTTCGACAGGGCCTAACTATGGCTACACCTTC. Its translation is CASIPSTGPNYGYTF.

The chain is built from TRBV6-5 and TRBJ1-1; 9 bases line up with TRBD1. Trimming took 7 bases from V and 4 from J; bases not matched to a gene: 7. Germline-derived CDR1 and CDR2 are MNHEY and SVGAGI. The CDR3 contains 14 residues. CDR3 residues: CASTPTGGFTEAFF. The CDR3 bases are TGTGCCAGCACCCCGACAGGGGGGTTCACTGAAGCTTTCTTT.

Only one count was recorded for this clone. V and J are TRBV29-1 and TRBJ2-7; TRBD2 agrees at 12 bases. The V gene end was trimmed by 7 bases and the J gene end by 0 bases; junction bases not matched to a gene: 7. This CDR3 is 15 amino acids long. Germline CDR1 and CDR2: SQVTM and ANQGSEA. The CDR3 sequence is CSAAPTSGSSYEQYF. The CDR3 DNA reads TGCAGCGCCGCCCCGACTAGCGGGAGCTCCTACGAGCAGTACTTC.

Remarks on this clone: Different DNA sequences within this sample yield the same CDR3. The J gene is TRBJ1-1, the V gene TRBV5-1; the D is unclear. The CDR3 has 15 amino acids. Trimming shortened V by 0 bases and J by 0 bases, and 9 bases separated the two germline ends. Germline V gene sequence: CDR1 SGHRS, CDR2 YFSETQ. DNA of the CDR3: TGCGCCAGCAGCTTGGCCGGCGGGATGAACACTGAAGCTTTCTTT. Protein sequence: CASSLAGGMNTEAFF.

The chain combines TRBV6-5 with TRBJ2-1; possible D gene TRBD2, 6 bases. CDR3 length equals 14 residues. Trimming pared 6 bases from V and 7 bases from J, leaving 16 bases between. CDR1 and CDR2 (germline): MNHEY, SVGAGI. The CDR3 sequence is CASSPPRGTNEQFF. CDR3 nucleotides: TGTGCCAGCAGCCCTCCGCGGGGCACGAATGAGCAGTTCTTC.

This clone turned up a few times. The CDR3, as DNA: TGCGCCAGCAGCCAATTCGGGCACGGGGGATCCTACGAGCAGTACTTC. It codes for CASSQFGHGGSYEQYF. The J gene is TRBJ2-7, the V gene TRBV4-1, with D perhaps TRBD2 (6 bases). V lost 2 bases and J 1 base, leaving 15 bases between the germline ends. The length of the CDR3 is 16 residues. Germline V gene data show CDR1 as MGHRA and CDR2 as YSYEKL.

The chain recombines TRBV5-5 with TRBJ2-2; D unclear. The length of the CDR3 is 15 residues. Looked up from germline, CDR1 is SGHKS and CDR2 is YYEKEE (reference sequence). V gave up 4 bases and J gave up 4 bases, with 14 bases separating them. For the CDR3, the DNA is TGTGCCAGCAGCCGAGGTGGAGATGCCACCGGGGAGCTGTTTTTT. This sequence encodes CASSRGGDATGELFF.

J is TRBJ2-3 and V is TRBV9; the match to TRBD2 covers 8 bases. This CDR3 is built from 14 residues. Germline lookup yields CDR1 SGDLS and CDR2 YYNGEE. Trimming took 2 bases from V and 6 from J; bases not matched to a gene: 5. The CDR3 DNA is TGTGCCAGCAGCGTGGGCGGGAGGATGGATACGCAGTATTTT. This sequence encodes CASSVGGRMDTQYF.

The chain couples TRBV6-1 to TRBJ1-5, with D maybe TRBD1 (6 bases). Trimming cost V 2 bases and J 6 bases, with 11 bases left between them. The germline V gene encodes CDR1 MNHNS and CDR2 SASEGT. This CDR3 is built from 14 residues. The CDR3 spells CASSESGGGQPQHF. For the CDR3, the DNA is TGTGCCAGCAGTGAATCGGGGGGCGGTCAGCCCCAGCATTTT.